The 31 T cell receptor beta chains given below trace back to one sample, sequenced in a study of graft-versus-host responses after intestinal transplantation. Using immunoSEQ multiplex PCR, the repertoire was profiled, and TCRdb retains in-frame clones only, with some absent. Among 10,000 or so clones, over 90% were seen once, and the ten largest hold more than 3.5%. The sample in question was PBMCs, obtained 40 to 45 days after intestinal transplantation. These receptors came from a human patient who received an intestinal transplant, so some T cells may come from the graft donor.

The rearrangement joins TRBV6-6 to TRBJ2-2, with a weak D call TRBD1 (5 bases). This CDR3 region has 13 residues. Germline CDR1 reads MNHNY; CDR2 reads SVGAGI (reference sequence). Trimming took off 10 bases at V and 0 bases at J, with 9 bases between the two ends. The CDR3 coding sequence is TGTGCCACCGCGGACACGAACACCGGGGAGCTGTTTTTT. It specifies CATADTNTGELFF.

The rearrangement joins TRBV5-6 to TRBJ2-5, with TRBD2 matching 12 bases. The V gene's germline CDR1 is SGHDT and CDR2 YYEEEE. The CDR3 runs to 18 residues. V shed 3 bases and J 1 base; nucleotides not matched to a gene: 10. The CDR3: CASSSEGTSGYPQETQYF. The CDR3 bases are TGTGCCAGCAGCTCGGAAGGGACTAGCGGGTATCCCCAAGAGACCCAGTACTTC.

This rearrangement joins TRBV19 to TRBJ1-1; TRBD1 might be the D (6 bases). V lost 7 bases and J lost 3, with 18 bases in between. CDR3 length: 15 residues. CDR1 is LNHDA and CDR2 is SQIVND in the germline V gene (reference sequence). The DNA for the CDR3 is TGTGCCAGTACCCCTACGAGGGGGAGGGACACTGAAGCTTTCTTT. Its protein is CASTPTRGRDTEAFF.

With regard to this clone: The missing conserved phenylalanine or tryptophan at the end of this CDR3 makes a read error likely. No DNA is shown, since the ends of the CDR3 on it are uncertain; the CDR3 is the one TCRdb lists. This chain uses TRBV12-2 with TRBJ1-5. TRBV12-2 is listed as a pseudogene. Both ends counted, the CDR3 spans 8 residues. CDR3 residues: CASRPRCP.

The chain joins TRBV12-5 to TRBJ2-5; D is undetermined. CDR1 is LGHNT, CDR2 FRNRAP, per germline. This CDR3 has 15 amino acids. The V gene lost 4 bases and the J gene lost 6 bases, with 18 bases spanning the gap. The CDR3 region has the DNA TGTGCTAGTGGTTCCGATCTTTGGGGTCGCCAGACCCAGTACTTC. It specifies CASGSDLWGRQTQYF.

The chain has TRBV9 and TRBJ2-3; 9 positions match TRBD2. The V gene end was trimmed by 2 bases and the J gene end by 5 bases; junction bases not matched to a gene: 6. This CDR3 is 15 amino acids long. From germline, CDR1 is SGDLS and CDR2 YYNGEE. The DNA of the CDR3 is TGTGCCAGCAGCGTCGGGACTAGCCGGGAAGATACGCAGTATTTT. Protein product: CASSVGTSREDTQYF.

V gene TRBV15 combines with J gene TRBJ1-5; D unresolved. CDR1 and CDR2 (germline): LNHNV, YYDKDF (reference sequence). This CDR3 is 13 amino acids long. Trimming cost V 1 base and J 4 bases, with 5 bases left between them. The CDR3 region is CATSRGVNQPQHF. The DNA for the CDR3 is TGTGCCACCAGCAGAGGGGTAAATCAGCCCCAGCATTTT.

This clone was detected once. J is TRBJ2-7 and V is TRBV6-6, with 8 bases aligning to TRBD1. Germline CDR1 reads MNHNY; CDR2 reads SVGAGI (reference sequence). CDR3 length: 16 amino acids. Unmatched junction bases numbered 13, after V lost 5 bases and J lost 4 bases. CDR3 loop: CASSVSRQGNSYEQYF. The CDR3 DNA sequence: TGTGCCAGCAGTGTTTCACGACAGGGGAACTCATACGAGCAGTACTTC.

The V and J genes are TRBV7-2 and TRBJ2-1; 7 nucleotides match TRBD2. Germline V gives CDR1 SGHTA, CDR2 FQGNSA. With 5 bases clipped from V and 0 bases from J, the junction kept 4 bases outside the gene matches. The CDR3 is 15 residues long. The CDR3 spells CASSAASGSYNEQFF. Here the CDR3 DNA reads TGTGCCAGCAGCGCCGCTAGCGGCTCCTACAATGAGCAGTTCTTC.

This clone was recorded once. The chain is built from TRBV29-1 and TRBJ2-5; 8 bases agree with TRBD2. V lost 7 bases and J lost 2; bases outside the gene matches: 9. Germline-derived CDR1 and CDR2 are SQVTM and ANQGSEA. CDR3 length equals 14 residues. Here the CDR3 DNA reads TGCAGCGGAGGGGGAGCGGGGGTTCAAGAGACCCAGTACTTC. It translates to CSGGGAGVQETQYF.

The chain combines TRBV7-3 with TRBJ2-2, with D maybe TRBD2 (5 bases). Per the germline V gene, CDR1 is SGHTA and CDR2 is FQGTGA. The CDR3 totals 18 residues. Trimming stripped 2 bases from V and 3 bases from J, with 19 bases between. This chain's CDR3 is CASSLGNPEGLDTGELFF. The DNA for the CDR3 is TGTGCCAGCAGCTTAGGGAACCCCGAGGGTCTGGACACCGGGGAGCTGTTTTTT.

J is TRBJ1-1 and V is TRBV10-1; TRBD1 is a possible D gene (5 bases). Trimming took 3 bases from V and 3 from J, leaving 11 bases between them. The CDR3 consists of 14 residues. The germline CDR1 and CDR2 sequences are WNHNN and SYGVQD (reference sequence). The CDR3 nucleotides are TGCGCCAGCAGTGATGGGGCAGGCCACACTGAAGCTTTCTTT. Its translation is CASSDGAGHTEAFF.

The chain recombines TRBV7-2 with TRBJ2-3; tentatively, D is TRBD1 (5 bases). This CDR3 is 16 amino acids long. The ends were cut back, 5 bases at V and 2 bases at J, with 17 bases in the middle. CDR1 SGHTA and CDR2 FQGNSA come from the germline V gene. The CDR3 sequence is CASSPSRTSTTDTQYF. DNA of the CDR3: TGTGCCAGCAGCCCGTCCCGGACATCCACCACAGATACGCAGTATTTT. Filled out from reference TRBV7-2 and TRBJ2-3, the complete variable domain reads GAGVSQSPSNKVTEKGKDVELRCDPISGHTALYWYRQSLGQGLEFLIYFQGNSAPDKSGLPSDRFSAERTGGSVSTLTIQRTQQEDSAVYLCASSPSRTSTTDTQYFGPGTRLTVL.

DNA for the CDR3: TGTGCCAGCAGTGGGGGACTCTACGAGCAGTACTTC. It specifies CASSGGLYEQYF. The rearrangement links TRBV2 to TRBJ2-7; possibly TRBD2 for D (6 bases). The germline V gene has CDR1 SNHLY and CDR2 FYNNEI. V lost 4 bases to trimming and J lost 3 bases, with 7 bases between them. The CDR3 is made up of 12 amino acids.

Here the CDR3 DNA reads TGCGCCAGCAGCCAAGAGGGGGGGAGGAACACTGAAGCTTTCTTT. It translates to CASSQEGGRNTEAFF. This sequence joins TRBV4-1 and TRBJ1-1; D is perhaps TRBD1 (5 bases). V gave up 0 bases and J gave up 1 base, with 9 bases separating them. The V gene's germline CDR1 is MGHRA and CDR2 YSYEKL. This CDR3 contains 15 residues.

The J gene is TRBJ2-3, the V gene TRBV7-2; the D gene is possibly TRBD2 (6 bases). Germline CDR1 reads SGHTA; CDR2 reads FQGNSA. This CDR3 has 13 amino acids. V lost 5 bases to trimming and J lost 4 bases, with 10 bases between them. This CDR3 is CASSATSPDTQYF. CDR3 coding DNA: TGTGCCAGCAGCGCCACTAGCCCAGATACGCAGTATTTT.

V usage is TRBV18 and J usage is TRBJ2-7, with no clear D. This CDR3 has 14 amino acids. Germline values: CDR1 KGHSH, CDR2 LQKENI. V dropped 0 bases and J dropped 6 bases, with 12 bases sitting between them. The CDR3 DNA sequence: TGTGCCAGCTCACCACCGGCGGCCCCGGGCGAGCAGTACTTC. Translated, it gives CASSPPAAPGEQYF.

This chain connects TRBV2 to TRBJ2-7; D is undetermined. This CDR3 spans 13 amino acids. Per germline, CDR1 SNHLY and CDR2 FYNNEI. V lost 4 bases, J lost 3 bases, and 10 bases lay in between. The CDR3, as DNA: TGTGCCAGCAGTGGGCTCCAGGACTACGAGCAGTACTTC. It yields the protein CASSGLQDYEQYF.

The chain joins TRBV7-6 to TRBJ2-5; maybe TRBD2 (5 bases). Deletions cut 4 bases from V and 2 bases from J, with 14 bases between. Germline CDR1 reads SGHVS; CDR2 reads FNYEAQ. The CDR3 length is 15 residues. Here the CDR3 reads CASSSPGKGQETQYF. The DNA for the CDR3 is TGTGCCAGCAGCTCCCCCGGGAAGGGTCAAGAGACCCAGTACTTC.

The rearrangement uses TRBV11-2 and TRBJ1-1; D perhaps matches TRBD1 (6 bases). CDR1 and CDR2 (germline): SGHAT, FQNNGV. Trimming stripped 1 base from V and 1 base from J, with 22 bases between. This CDR3 comprises 19 residues. The CDR3 reads CASSLAGGYYRAQNTEAFF. The CDR3 nucleotides read TGTGCCAGCAGCTTAGCGGGTGGTTATTACAGGGCCCAGAACACTGAAGCTTTCTTT.

V gene TRBV7-6 combines with J gene TRBJ2-3; 10 bases align to TRBD2. The germline V gene encodes CDR1 SGHVS and CDR2 FNYEAQ. The CDR3 runs to 17 residues. Losses at the gene ends were 5 bases for V and 3 bases for J; bases not matched to a gene: 11. In nucleotides, the CDR3 is TGTGCCAGCAGCCACAGGCCGACTAGCGGGTTGACAGATACGCAGTATTTT. Protein product: CASSHRPTSGLTDTQYF. The entire variable domain, with the rest obtained from reference TRBV7-6 and TRBJ2-3, is as follows: GAGVSQSPRYKVTKRGQDVALRCDPISGHVSLYWYRQALGQGPEFLTYFNYEAQQDKSGLPNDRFSAERPEGSISTLTIQRTEQRDSAMYRCASSHRPTSGLTDTQYFGPGTRLTVL.

A few counts support this clone. V usage is TRBV7-8 and J usage is TRBJ1-5, with a weak D call TRBD1 (5 bases). V lost 7 bases to trimming and J lost 3 bases, with 16 bases between them. The CDR3 contains 15 residues. Germline values: CDR1 SGHVS, CDR2 FQNEAQ. CDR3 sequence reads: CASTPGISFNQPQHF. CDR3 DNA sequence: TGTGCCAGCACCCCAGGGATTAGTTTCAATCAGCCCCAGCATTTT. The full variable domain, rest sourced from reference TRBV7-8 and TRBJ1-5, is GAGVSQSPRYKVAKRGQDVALRCDPISGHVSLFWYQQALGQGPEFLTYFQNEAQLDKSGLPSDRFFAERPEGSVSTLKIQRTQQEDSAVYLCASTPGISFNQPQHFGDGTRLSIL.

This chain's CDR3 is CASSLGGQGAYEQYF. The CDR3 bases are TGTGCCAGCAGCTTAGGCGGACAGGGGGCCTACGAGCAGTACTTC. The genes are TRBV7-3 and TRBJ2-7, with 10 bases aligning to TRBD1. The CDR3 runs 15 residues. V lost 2 bases, J lost 2 bases, and 3 bases stayed unmatched. Germline V gene lookup returns CDR1 SGHTA and CDR2 FQGTGA.

The chain employs TRBV19 and TRBJ1-1; D gene uncertain. Germline V gene data show CDR1 as LNHDA and CDR2 as SQIVND (reference sequence). Trimming removed 3 bases from V and 4 bases from J, with 15 bases in between. The CDR3 totals 15 residues. The CDR3 nucleotides are TGTGCCAGTAGTATCCCAGGCTTAGGAGGCACTGAAGCTTTCTTT. This translates into CASSIPGLGGTEAFF. Using reference TRBV19 and TRBJ1-1 for the parts outside the CDR3, the full variable domain is DGGITQSPKYLFRKEGQNVTLSCEQNLNHDAMYWYRQDPGQGLRLIYYSQIVNDFQKGDIAEGYSVSREKKESFPLTVTSAQKNPTAFYLCASSIPGLGGTEAFFGQGTRLTVV.

On this clone: One end of the junction does not line up with germline, which may come from a read error. This sequence joins TRBV6-5 and TRBJ1-1; D is uncertain. This CDR3 has 13 residues. CDR1 MNHEY and CDR2 SVGAGI come from the germline V gene. The CDR3 DNA is TGTGCCAGCAGGTACTATGGCAACACTGAAGCTTTCTTT. This codes for CASRYYGNTEAFF.

The chain recombines TRBV10-2 with TRBJ1-2, with D possibly TRBD1 on 6 matching bases. Germline loops: CDR1 WSHSY, CDR2 SAAADI. V was clipped by 5 bases and J by 6 bases, with 16 bases between them. The CDR3 is 14 amino acids. CDR3 nucleotide sequence: TGCGCCAGCAGTCCCGCAGGGGTAATCCATGGCTACACCTTC. Protein sequence: CASSPAGVIHGYTF.

The V gene is TRBV19, the J gene TRBJ2-5; no clear D. There are 12 residues in the CDR3. The germline CDR1 and CDR2 sequences are LNHDA and SQIVND (reference sequence). Trimming cost V 7 bases and J 1 base, with 7 bases left between them. The CDR3 DNA follows: TGTGCCAGTACTTCCCCCCAAGAGACCCAGTACTTC. It encodes CASTSPQETQYF. Looking up the rest from reference TRBV19 and TRBJ2-5 gives the full variable domain: DGGITQSPKYLFRKEGQNVTLSCEQNLNHDAMYWYRQDPGQGLRLIYYSQIVNDFQKGDIAEGYSVSREKKESFPLTVTSAQKNPTAFYLCASTSPQETQYFGPGTRLLVL.

The chain joins TRBV7-9 to TRBJ2-2; 7 bases line up with TRBD1. The CDR3 sequence is 16 residues long. Germline trimming cut 5 bases from V and 1 base from J; bases unmatched to any gene: 7. The germline CDR1 and CDR2 sequences are SEHNR and FQNEAQ (reference sequence). The CDR3 DNA follows: TGTGCCAGCAGCGACCGACAGGGAGAGAACACCGGGGAGCTGTTTTTT. Translation: CASSDRQGENTGELFF. The variable domain in full, completed from reference TRBV7-9 and TRBJ2-2, reads DTGVSQNPRHKITKRGQNVTFRCDPISEHNRLYWYRQTLGQGPEFLTYFQNEAQLEKSRLLSDRFSAERPKGSFSTLEIQRTEQGDSAMYLCASSDRQGENTGELFFGEGSRLTVL.

This sequence joins TRBV6-1 and TRBJ2-3; 14 bases agree with TRBD2. This CDR3 comprises 15 residues. In germline, CDR1 is MNHNS, CDR2 SASEGT. V shed 6 bases, J shed 3 bases, and the junction held 2 bases outside the gene matches. CDR3 nucleotide sequence: TGTGCCAGCAGGTGGACTAGCGGGGGGACAGATACGCAGTATTTT. The encoded protein is CASRWTSGGTDTQYF.

V and J are TRBV2 and TRBJ1-1, with D perhaps matching TRBD1 (6 bases). V dropped 9 bases and J dropped 6 bases, with 29 bases sitting between them. Germline CDR1 and CDR2: SNHLY and FYNNEI. This CDR3 region has 17 residues. The CDR3 sequence: CARKRRGWDWYNAEAFF. The CDR3 DNA is TGTGCCAGGAAACGCAGGGGTTGGGATTGGTATAACGCTGAAGCTTTCTTT.

The chain links TRBV5-6 to TRBJ2-2; no definite D call. This CDR3 comprises 14 residues. Germline V gene sequence: CDR1 SGHDT, CDR2 YYEEEE. Trimming cost V 5 bases and J 1 base, with 9 bases left between them. CDR3 residues: CASRGAVNTGELFF. The CDR3 DNA reads as TGTGCCAGCAGGGGCGCGGTGAACACCGGGGAGCTGTTTTTT.